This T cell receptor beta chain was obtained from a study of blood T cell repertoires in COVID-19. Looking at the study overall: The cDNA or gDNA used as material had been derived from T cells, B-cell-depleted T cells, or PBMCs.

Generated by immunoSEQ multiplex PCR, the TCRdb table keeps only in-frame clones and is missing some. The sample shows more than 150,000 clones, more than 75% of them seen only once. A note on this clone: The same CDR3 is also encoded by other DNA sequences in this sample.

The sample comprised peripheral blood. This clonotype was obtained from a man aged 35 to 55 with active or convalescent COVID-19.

Here the CDR3 reads CASSLDSGGIYEQYF. DNA of the CDR3: TGCGCCAGCAGCTTGGACAGCGGGGGGATCTACGAGCAGTACTTC. This sequence joins TRBV5-1 and TRBJ2-7; TRBD2 matches at 9 bases. Germline CDR1 reads SGHRS; CDR2 reads YFSETQ. The CDR3 covers 15 residues. The J segment lost 3 bases and the V segment lost 0 bases, leaving 4 bases of the junction unmatched.